This is a list of T cell receptor beta chains from one sample in a study of response to subunit inactivated influenza vaccine. TCRdb used MiXCR to reprocess the RT-PCR reads, holding one entry per CDR3 protein. The repertoire holds a few hundred thousand distinct CDR3 sequences, with just over 20% as singletons. The sample here was PBMCs from blood, taken 21 months after vaccination. Every receptor here comes from a man aged 50 to 75 who received an inactivated influenza vaccine. The CDR3 runs from the conserved cysteine through the conserved F or W. A D gene is named only where the DNA matches it firmly. Clone size appears in some rows only: once, few, many, or a class for an expanded clone.

>TRBD2|TRBJ2-3|-|TRBV18
TGTGCCAGCTCACCCCGGCGGGAGGCCCCCACAGATACGCAGTATTTT
CASSPRREAPTDTQYF
>-|TRBJ2-3|many|TRBV27
TGTGCCAGGGACTCGGACAGCACAGATACGCAGTATTTT
CARDSDSTDTQYF
>-|TRBJ1-5|many|TRBV7-8
TGTGCCAGCAGCTTAGGGGAGAATCAGCCCCAGCATTTT
CASSLGENQPQHF
>-|TRBJ1-1|many|TRBV4-3
TGCGCCAGCAGAGGGGTAAAGGGAGCTTTCTTT
CASRGVKGAFF
>-|TRBJ1-5|few|TRBV19
TGTGCCAGTAGTATAGGTGGGGAGCATCAGCCCCAGCATTTT
CASSIGGEHQPQHF
>-|TRBJ2-4|few|TRBV24-1
TGTGCCACCAGTCGAGAGGAGGACGGGGACAAAAACATTCAGTACTTC
CATSREEDGDKNIQYF
>-|TRBJ1-3|-|TRBV27
TGTGCCAGCAGCGGGGGGCATAACTCTGGAAACACCATATATTTT
CASSGGHNSGNTIYF
>TRBD1|TRBJ1-5|-|TRBV7-2
TGTGCCAGCAGCTCGGACAGGGCTCGTCAGCCCCAGCATTTT
CASSSDRARQPQHF
>-|TRBJ2-6|-|TRBV7-2
TGTGCCAGCAGCGTAGGACGGTACTCTGGGGCCAACGTCCTGACTTTC
CASSVGRYSGANVLTF
>-|TRBJ2-1|few|TRBV7-2
TGTGCCAGCAGCTTCTTTTACAATGAGCAGTTCTTC
CASSFFYNEQFF
>-|TRBJ2-3|once|TRBV5-1
TGCGCCAGCAGCATAAGGACAGATGCCACAGATACGCAGTATTTT
CASSIRTDATDTQYF
>TRBD1|TRBJ1-2|few|TRBV5-6
TGTGCCAGCAGTTTGATGACAGGGGGTAGTGGCTACACCTTC
CASSLMTGGSGYTF
>-|TRBJ1-5|few|TRBV12-3/TRBV12-4
TGTGCCAGCAGCCCTGGGGCAGCTAGCAATCAGCCCCAGCATTTT
CASSPGAASNQPQHF
>-|TRBJ1-1|many|TRBV7-9
TGTGCCAGCAGGGAAGAGGCGGGCAGAGAAGCTTTCTTT
CASREEAGREAFF
>-|TRBJ2-2|-|TRBV19
TGTGCCAGTAGTCTTATCACTAGGACGGGAAACACCGGGGAGCTGTTTTTT
CASSLITRTGNTGELFF
>-|TRBJ1-1|-|TRBV9
TGTGCCAGCAGCTTGAGAGACGGGAACACTGAAGCTTTCTTT
CASSLRDGNTEAFF
>-|TRBJ1-1|many|TRBV9
TGTGCCAGCAACCCCCAGGGAGGGTGGACTGAAGCTTTCTTT
CASNPQGGWTEAFF